This passage covers 20 T cell receptor beta chains from one sample sequenced in a study of blood T cell repertoires in COVID-19. TCRdb's copy holds only in-frame clones and misses some; the assay was immunoSEQ multiplex PCR. The sample has more than 110,000 clones, 85% to 90% seen once. Material: peripheral blood. These receptors came from a woman of 80 years or more with acute or convalescent COVID-19.

The chain recombines TRBV6-5 with TRBJ2-1; 7 nucleotides line up with TRBD1. CDR1 MNHEY and CDR2 SVGAGI come from the germline V gene. This CDR3 comprises 15 residues. With V trimmed by 7 bases and J by 4 bases, 10 bases remained unmatched. CDR3 sequence (DNA): TGTGCCAGCAACGAAAGGGCAGGGGGTTACAATGAGCAGTTCTTC. Translating it yields CASNERAGGYNEQFF.

The gene calls are TRBV6-6 and TRBJ2-7, with D tentatively TRBD1 (5 bases). With 5 bases removed from V and 0 bases from J, the gap between germline ends came to 11 bases. Germline V gives CDR1 MNHNY, CDR2 SVGAGI (reference sequence). This CDR3 has 14 amino acids. The CDR3 reads CASSKGASSYEQYF. The CDR3, as DNA: TGTGCCAGCAGTAAAGGGGCGAGCTCCTACGAGCAGTACTTC.

The rearrangement uses TRBV19 and TRBJ1-5, with TRBD1 identical over 7 bases. Germline trimming cut 7 bases from V and 6 bases from J; bases unmatched to any gene: 12. This CDR3 region has 15 residues. The germline V gene encodes CDR1 LNHDA and CDR2 SQIVND (reference sequence). CDR3 sequence reads: CASTKRQGDSQPQHF. The CDR3 DNA reads TGTGCCAGTACCAAACGACAGGGAGATAGTCAGCCCCAGCATTTT.

This chain joins TRBV10-3 and TRBJ1-6; D is ambiguous. The CDR3 is made up of 17 amino acids. V lost 4 bases and J 7 bases, leaving 20 bases between the germline ends. CDR1 is ENHRY and CDR2 is SYGVKD in the germline V gene. CDR3 sequence: CAISAGVSLTRNSPLHF. The CDR3 DNA is TGTGCCATCAGTGCTGGGGTCTCGTTGACTAGAAATTCACCCCTCCACTTT.

The genes are TRBV5-4 and TRBJ1-1; TRBD1 might be the D (6 bases). CDR3 size: 15 residues. Trimming stripped 6 bases from V and 4 bases from J, with 19 bases between. Germline values: CDR1 SGHNT, CDR2 YYREEE (reference sequence). The CDR3 nucleotides are TGTGCCAGCACCGCGGCGGGGGCGTCGAGCACTGAAGCTTTCTTT. This gives the protein CASTAAGASSTEAFF.

The table lists this clone with a count of one. The identical CDR3 is also encoded by other nucleotide sequences in the sample. The rearrangement joins TRBV5-1 to TRBJ2-7; 9 positions match TRBD1. Germline CDR1 reads SGHRS; CDR2 reads YFSETQ. Trimming at V came to 0 bases and at J to 4 bases, leaving 2 bases not matched to a gene. This CDR3 is 14 amino acids long. The DNA for the CDR3 is TGCGCCAGCAGCTTGGGACAGGGGGGGTACGAGCAGTACTTC. Residues: CASSLGQGGYEQYF. Supplemented by reference TRBV5-1 and TRBJ2-7, the full variable domain reads KAGVTQTPRYLIKTRGQQVTLSCSPISGHRSVSWYQQTPGQGLQFLFEYFSETQRNKGNFPGRFSGRQFSNSRSEMNVSTLELGDSALYLCASSLGQGGYEQYFGPGTRLTVT.

This clone was detected only a few times. The chain is built from TRBV4-1 and TRBJ1-2; 7 bases are a match to TRBD1. The CDR3 covers 13 residues. V shed 4 bases and J 6 bases; nucleotides not matched to a gene: 5. The germline V gene has CDR1 MGHRA and CDR2 YSYEKL. CDR3 nucleotides: TGCGCCAGCAGCCGAGAACAGGGGAATGGCTACACCTTC. Its translation: CASSREQGNGYTF.

The chain employs TRBV13 and TRBJ2-2, with 8 bases aligning to TRBD1. V shed 3 bases, J shed 6 bases, and the junction held 6 bases outside the gene matches. This CDR3 is built from 15 residues. Germline V gene data show CDR1 as PRHDT and CDR2 as FYEKMQ (reference sequence). The CDR3 DNA reads TGTGCCAGCAGCTTGAGGACAGGGTGGGCCGGGGAGCTGTTTTTT. This codes for CASSLRTGWAGELFF. The full variable domain, rest sourced from reference TRBV13 and TRBJ2-2, is AAGVIQSPRHLIKEKRETATLKCYPIPRHDTVYWYQQGPGQDPQFLISFYEKMQSDKGSIPDRFSAQQFSDYHSELNMSSLELGDSALYFCASSLRTGWAGELFFGEGSRLTVL.

The rearrangement links TRBV30 to TRBJ1-5; maybe TRBD1 (6 bases). The CDR3 spans 14 residues. V was clipped by 3 bases and J by 3 bases, with 12 bases between them. The V gene's germline CDR1 is GTSNPN and CDR2 SVGIG (reference sequence). CDR3 in DNA: TGTGCCTGGAGGGGGCCAGGGGACAATCAGCCCCAGCATTTT. This translates into CAWRGPGDNQPQHF.

The chain carries TRBV7-8 and TRBJ2-7; 7 bases line up with TRBD1. The CDR3 has 13 amino acids. The germline V gene has CDR1 SGHVS and CDR2 FQNEAQ. Germline trimming cut 5 bases from V and 2 bases from J; bases unmatched to any gene: 3. This chain's CDR3 is CASSTGTAYEQYF. The CDR3 DNA reads as TGTGCCAGCAGCACCGGGACAGCCTACGAGCAGTACTTC.

The chain recombines TRBV5-1 with TRBJ2-3; 10 nucleotides line up with TRBD2. The CDR3 is 17 residues long. Germline V gene data show CDR1 as SGHRS and CDR2 as YFSETQ. The V and J ends lost 2 bases and 2 bases, in that order; junction bases with no gene match: 8. The CDR3 bases are TGCGCCAGCAGCTTCTTAGCGGGGGGCCTCAACACAGATACGCAGTATTTT. Translated: CASSFLAGGLNTDTQYF.

This rearrangement joins TRBV4-1 to TRBJ2-7; possibly TRBD2 for D (5 bases). Germline CDR1 MGHRA, CDR2 YSYEKL. The CDR3 runs 15 residues. V shed 0 bases and J shed 3 bases, with 12 bases lying between them. The CDR3 DNA sequence: TGCGCCAGCAGCCAAGATTGGAGGTTTGACTACGAGCAGTACTTC. It specifies CASSQDWRFDYEQYF.

The chain employs TRBV12-5 and TRBJ1-1, with TRBD1 as a possible D gene (6 bases). V gave up 0 bases and J gave up 0 bases, with 8 bases separating them. The CDR3 runs to 15 residues. Per germline, CDR1 LGHNT and CDR2 FRNRAP. CDR3 residues: CASGLVQGLNTEAFF. Here the CDR3 DNA reads TGTGCTAGTGGTTTGGTACAGGGATTGAACACTGAAGCTTTCTTT.

The V and J genes are TRBV5-1 and TRBJ1-1, with 7 bases aligning to TRBD1. The CDR3 is made up of 14 amino acids. The V and J ends lost 4 bases and 5 bases, in that order; junction bases with no gene match: 8. Looked up from germline, CDR1 is SGHRS and CDR2 is YFSETQ. The CDR3 loop is CASSTGTARTEAFF. The CDR3 DNA reads as TGCGCCAGCAGCACCGGGACAGCACGGACTGAAGCTTTCTTT.

J is TRBJ1-3 and V is TRBV9; 11 bases line up with TRBD1. The CDR3 contains 16 residues. The J segment lost 4 bases and the V segment lost 3 bases, leaving 6 bases of the junction unmatched. The germline gives CDR1 SGDLS, CDR2 YYNGEE. For the CDR3, the DNA is TGTGCCAGCAGCGGAGGACAGGGGGCGCTGGGAAACACCATATATTTT. Translating it yields CASSGGQGALGNTIYF. Full variable domain (remainder filled in from reference TRBV9 and TRBJ1-3): DSGVTQTPKHLITATGQRVTLRCSPRSGDLSVYWYQQSLDQGLQFLIQYYNGEERAKGNILERFSAQQFPDLHSELNLSSLELGDSALYFCASSGGQGALGNTIYFGEGSWLTVV.

V is TRBV3-1 (or the pseudogene TRBV3-2) and J is TRBJ1-2, with D perhaps matching TRBD1 (5 bases). The CDR3 is 14 residues long. V lost 4 bases to trimming and J lost 4 bases, with 13 bases between them. Germline V gives CDR1 LGHDT, CDR2 YNNKEL (reference sequence). CDR3 in amino acids: CASSLRQSFYGYTF. The CDR3 coding sequence is TGTGCCAGCAGCCTAAGACAGAGCTTCTATGGCTACACCTTC.

This chain uses TRBV5-1 with TRBJ1-2, with D possibly TRBD1 on 5 matching bases. Germline-derived CDR1 and CDR2 are SGHRS and YFSETQ. With 0 bases removed from V and 3 bases from J, the gap between germline ends came to 9 bases. The CDR3 runs 14 residues. CDR3 amino acids: CASSLVDTYYGYTF. The DNA of the CDR3 is TGCGCCAGCAGCTTGGTGGACACGTACTATGGCTACACCTTC.

J is TRBJ1-2 and V is TRBV30; 7 bases align to TRBD1. The germline gives CDR1 GTSNPN, CDR2 SVGIG (reference sequence). The ends lost 4 bases at V and 6 bases at J; junction bases unmatched: 5. The CDR3 spans 12 residues. Here the CDR3 reads CAWITGEHGYTF. In nucleotides, the CDR3 is TGTGCCTGGATAACAGGGGAGCATGGCTACACCTTC.

V is TRBV11-2 and J is TRBJ2-4, with a tentative D call TRBD2 (6 bases). V lost 2 bases and J 7 bases, leaving 18 bases between the germline ends. The germline V gene has CDR1 SGHAT and CDR2 FQNNGV. This CDR3 is built from 16 residues. The CDR3 spells CASSLYGGGNINIQYF. The CDR3 DNA reads TGTGCCAGCAGCTTATATGGCGGAGGGAATATCAACATTCAGTACTTC. The whole variable domain, remainder taken from reference TRBV11-2 and TRBJ2-4, is EAGVAQSPRYKIIEKRQSVAFWCNPISGHATLYWYQQILGQGPKLLIQFQNNGVVDDSQLPKDRFSAERLKGVDSTLKIQPAKLEDSAVYLCASSLYGGGNINIQYFGAGTRLSVL.

V usage is TRBV2 and J usage is TRBJ1-1; D remains unclear. Per germline, CDR1 SNHLY and CDR2 FYNNEI. The CDR3 totals 13 residues. Deletions cut 6 bases from V and 0 bases from J, with 8 bases between. The CDR3 region is CASSINMNTEAFF. The DNA of the CDR3 is TGTGCCAGCAGCATAAACATGAACACTGAAGCTTTCTTT. The full variable domain, with the rest looked up from reference TRBV2 and TRBJ1-1, is EPEVTQTPSHQVTQMGQEVILRCVPISNHLYFYWYRQILGQKVEFLVSFYNNEISEKSEIFDDQFSVERPDGSNFTLKIRSTKLEDSAMYFCASSINMNTEAFFGQGTRLTVV.